This entry describes one T cell receptor beta chain. The germline V gene has CDR1 MNHEY and CDR2 SVGEGT. Trimming took off 0 bases at V and 2 bases at J, with 11 bases between the two ends. This CDR3 contains 15 residues. Profiling relied on immunoSEQ multiplex PCR, and the TCRdb table lists in-frame clones only, not all of them. The table records about 150,000 clones, roughly 80% of them present only once. This sample was taken from a study of blood T cell repertoires in COVID-19. The source material was PBMCs or T cells enriched from blood (not recorded which). The V and J genes are TRBV6-2 or TRBV6-3 and TRBJ2-7, with a tentative D call TRBD1 (5 bases). This sequence originates from a man in his forties or fifties who had recovered from COVID-19. The CDR3 protein is CASSYSIQGPYEQYF. CDR3 bases: TGTGCCAGCAGTTACTCGATTCAGGGTCCCTACGAGCAGTACTTC.